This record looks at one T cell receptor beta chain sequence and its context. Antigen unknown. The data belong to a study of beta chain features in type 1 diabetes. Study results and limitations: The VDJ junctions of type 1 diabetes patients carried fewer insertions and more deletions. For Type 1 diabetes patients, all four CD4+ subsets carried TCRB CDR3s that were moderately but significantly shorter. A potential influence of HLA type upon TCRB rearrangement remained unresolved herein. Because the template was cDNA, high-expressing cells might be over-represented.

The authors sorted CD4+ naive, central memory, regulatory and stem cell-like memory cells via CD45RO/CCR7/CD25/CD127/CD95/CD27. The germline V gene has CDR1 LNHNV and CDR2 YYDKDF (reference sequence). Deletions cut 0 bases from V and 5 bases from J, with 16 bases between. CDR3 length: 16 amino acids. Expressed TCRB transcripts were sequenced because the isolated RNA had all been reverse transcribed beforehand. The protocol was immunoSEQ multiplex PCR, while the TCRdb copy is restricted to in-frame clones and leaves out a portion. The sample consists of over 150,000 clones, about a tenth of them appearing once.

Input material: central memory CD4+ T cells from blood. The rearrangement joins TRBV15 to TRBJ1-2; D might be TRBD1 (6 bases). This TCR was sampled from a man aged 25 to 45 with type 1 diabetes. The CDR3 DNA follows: TGTGCCACCAGCAGAGATGGAGGGGGAGGGAGATATGGCTACACCTTC. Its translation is CATSRDGGGGRYGYTF.